The present TCR beta chain was sequenced within a study of shared T cell receptors in the human thymus. Deletions cut 5 bases from V and 8 bases from J, with 18 bases between. CDR3 size: 13 residues. CDR1 SQVTM and CDR2 ANQGSEA come from the germline V gene. Using immunoSEQ multiplex PCR, the repertoire was profiled, and TCRdb retains in-frame clones only, with some absent. The sample contains around 730,000 clones, approximately 85% of which appear only once. Another study also made use of these data, one on human thymus T cells.

The V and J genes are TRBV29-1 and TRBJ1-2, with D tentatively TRBD1 (5 bases). The sequencing input was thymocytes. This receptor was identified in a girl under three years old with a congenital heart defect. DNA for the CDR3: TGCAGCGTTCGACGGGGAAGGGGAGGGGGCTACACCTTC. It is translated as CSVRRGRGGGYTF.